This T cell receptor (gamma chain) was profiled in a study of gamma delta lymphoproliferative disorders and STAT genes. The CDR3 length is 13 residues. V trimming: 0 bases; J trimming: 7 bases; junction bases outside the gene matches: 6. Germline CDR1 reads VENAVY; CDR2 reads YDSYNSRV. TCRdb processed the multiplex PCR reads again with the CATT caller. The sample holds roughly 680 gamma-chain clones, approximately 10% seen once. Sequencing used genomic DNA taken from PBMCs of patients and controls. This clone is categorized as large. Sequenced input: blood. The chain employs TRGV8 and TRGJ1 or TRGJ2. TCRdb does not report a J gene; here it was assigned by matching the DNA to germline references. The source is a human donor in good health. CDR3 nucleotide sequence: TGTGCCACCTGGGATAGGACGGACTATAAGAAACTCTTT. Translation gives CATWDRTDYKKLF.